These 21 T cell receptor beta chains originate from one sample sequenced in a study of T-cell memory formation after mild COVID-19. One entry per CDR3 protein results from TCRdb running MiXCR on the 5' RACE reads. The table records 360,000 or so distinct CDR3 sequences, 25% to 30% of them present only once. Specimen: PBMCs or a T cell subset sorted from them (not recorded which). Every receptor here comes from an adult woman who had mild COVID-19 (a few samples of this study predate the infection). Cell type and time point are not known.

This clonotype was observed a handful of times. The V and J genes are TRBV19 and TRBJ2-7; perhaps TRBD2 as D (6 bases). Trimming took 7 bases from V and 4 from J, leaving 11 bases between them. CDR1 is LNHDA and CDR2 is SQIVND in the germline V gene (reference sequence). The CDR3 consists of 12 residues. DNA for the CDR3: TGTGCCAGTAACAACGGGAGATACGAGCAGTACTTC. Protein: CASNNGRYEQYF. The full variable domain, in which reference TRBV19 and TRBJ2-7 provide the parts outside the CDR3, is DGGITQSPKYLFRKEGQNVTLSCEQNLNHDAMYWYRQDPGQGLRLIYYSQIVNDFQKGDIAEGYSVSREKKESFPLTVTSAQKNPTAFYLCASNNGRYEQYFGPGTRLTVT.

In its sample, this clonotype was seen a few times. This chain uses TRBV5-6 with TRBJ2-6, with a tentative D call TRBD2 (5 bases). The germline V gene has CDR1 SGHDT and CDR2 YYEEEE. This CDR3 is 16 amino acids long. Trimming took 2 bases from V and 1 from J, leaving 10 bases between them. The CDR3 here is CASSFGLGSGANVLTF. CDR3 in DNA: TGTGCCAGCAGCTTCGGACTGGGATCTGGGGCCAACGTCCTGACTTTC.

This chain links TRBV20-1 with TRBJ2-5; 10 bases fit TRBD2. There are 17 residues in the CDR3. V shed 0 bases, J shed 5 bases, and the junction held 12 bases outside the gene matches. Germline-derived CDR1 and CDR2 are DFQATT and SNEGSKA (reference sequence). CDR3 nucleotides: TGCAGTGCTAGAGATACTAGCGGGAATGGGCGGAGGGAGACCCAGTACTTC. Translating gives CSARDTSGNGRRETQYF.

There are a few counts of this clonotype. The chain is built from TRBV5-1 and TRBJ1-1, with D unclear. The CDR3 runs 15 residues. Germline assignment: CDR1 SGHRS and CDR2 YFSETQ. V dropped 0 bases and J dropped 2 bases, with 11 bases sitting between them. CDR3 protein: CASSLGFSLNTEAFF. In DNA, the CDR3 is TGCGCCAGCAGCTTGGGGTTCAGTCTTAACACTGAAGCTTTCTTT.

The CDR3 loop is CASSHKGLAGSEQYF. CDR3 bases: TGTGCCAGCAGTCACAAGGGACTAGCGGGAAGTGAGCAGTACTTC. This chain connects TRBV6-2 or TRBV6-3 to TRBJ2-7, with 13 bases lining up with TRBD2. CDR1 is MNHEY, CDR2 SVGEGT, per germline. V shed 5 bases and J 7 bases; nucleotides not matched to a gene: 8. This CDR3 is 15 amino acids long.

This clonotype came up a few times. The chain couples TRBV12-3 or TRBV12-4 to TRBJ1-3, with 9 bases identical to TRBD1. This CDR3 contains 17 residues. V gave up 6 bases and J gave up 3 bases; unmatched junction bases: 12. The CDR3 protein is CASSKAGQGTYGNTIYF. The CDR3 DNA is TGTGCCAGCAGCAAAGCGGGACAGGGAACATATGGAAACACCATATATTTT.

CDR3 amino acids: CASSFRDREGFSSNEQFF. The CDR3 nucleotides are TGTGCCAGCAGCTTTAGGGACAGGGAGGGATTCTCGAGCAATGAGCAGTTCTTC. The rearrangement uses TRBV7-9 and TRBJ2-1, with 9 bases fitting TRBD1. The CDR3 runs 18 residues. Trimming took 3 bases from V and 6 from J; bases not matched to a gene: 15. CDR1 is SEHNR, CDR2 FQNEAQ, per germline (reference sequence).

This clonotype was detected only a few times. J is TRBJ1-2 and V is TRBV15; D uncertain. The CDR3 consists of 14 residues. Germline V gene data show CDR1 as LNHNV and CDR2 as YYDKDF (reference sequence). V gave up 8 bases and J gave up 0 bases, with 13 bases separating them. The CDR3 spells CATGDGIANYGYTF. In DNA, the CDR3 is TGTGCCACCGGAGACGGCATAGCTAACTATGGCTACACCTTC.

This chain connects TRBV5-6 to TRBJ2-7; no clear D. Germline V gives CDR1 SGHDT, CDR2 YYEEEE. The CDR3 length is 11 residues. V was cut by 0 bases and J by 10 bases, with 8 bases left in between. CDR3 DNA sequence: TGTGCCAGCAGCTTGGAGGGCGCCCAGTACTTC. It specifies CASSLEGAQYF. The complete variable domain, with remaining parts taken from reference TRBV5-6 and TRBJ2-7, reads DAGVTQSPTHLIKTRGQQVTLRCSPKSGHDTVSWYQQALGQGPQFIFQYYEEEERQRGNFPDRFSGHQFPNYSSELNVNALLLGDSALYLCASSLEGAQYFGPGTRLTVT.

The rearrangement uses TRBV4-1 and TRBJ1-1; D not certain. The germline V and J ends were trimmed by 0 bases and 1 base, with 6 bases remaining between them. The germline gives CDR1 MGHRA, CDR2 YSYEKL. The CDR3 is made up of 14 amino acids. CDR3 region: CASSQEVENTEAFF. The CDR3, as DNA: TGCGCCAGCAGCCAAGAAGTAGAGAACACTGAAGCTTTCTTT.

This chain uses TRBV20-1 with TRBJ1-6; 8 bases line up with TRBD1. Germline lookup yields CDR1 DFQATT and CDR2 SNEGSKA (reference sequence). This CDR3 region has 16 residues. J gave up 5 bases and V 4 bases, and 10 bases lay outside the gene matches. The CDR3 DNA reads TGCAGTGCTACCCGGACAGGGAGGGGAGATAATTCACCCCTCCACTTT. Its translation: CSATRTGRGDNSPLHF.

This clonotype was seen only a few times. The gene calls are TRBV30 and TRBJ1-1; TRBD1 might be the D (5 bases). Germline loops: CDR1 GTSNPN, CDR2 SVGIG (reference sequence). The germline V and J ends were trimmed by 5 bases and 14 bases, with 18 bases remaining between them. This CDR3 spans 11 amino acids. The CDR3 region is CAWGRETATFF. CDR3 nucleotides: TGTGCCTGGGGGCGGGAGACAGCGACCTTCTTT.

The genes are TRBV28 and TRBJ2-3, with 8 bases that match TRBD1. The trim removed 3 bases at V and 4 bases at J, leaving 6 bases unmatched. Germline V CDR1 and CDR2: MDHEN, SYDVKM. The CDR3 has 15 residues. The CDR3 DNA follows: TGTGCCAGCAGTTTTATAGACAGGGGCGCAGATACGCAGTATTTT. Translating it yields CASSFIDRGADTQYF. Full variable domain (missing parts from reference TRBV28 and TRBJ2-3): DVKVTQSSRYLVKRTGEKVFLECVQDMDHENMFWYRQDPGLGLRLIYFSYDVKMKEKGDIPEGYSVSREKKERFSLILESASTNQTSMYLCASSFIDRGADTQYFGPGTRLTVL.

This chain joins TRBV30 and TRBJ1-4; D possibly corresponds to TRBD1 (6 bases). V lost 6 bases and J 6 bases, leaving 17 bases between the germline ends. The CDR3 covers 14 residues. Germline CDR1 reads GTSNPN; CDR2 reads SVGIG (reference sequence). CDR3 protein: CACRKTGSDEKLFF. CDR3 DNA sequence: TGTGCCTGCAGAAAAACAGGGTCGGATGAAAAACTGTTTTTT.

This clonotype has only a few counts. The CDR3 is CASSPNGGAWETQYF. The DNA of the CDR3 is TGTGCCAGCAGCCCCAACGGGGGGGCCTGGGAGACCCAGTACTTC. The J gene is TRBJ2-5, the V gene TRBV13; 8 bases fit TRBD2. Trimming removed 5 bases from V and 5 bases from J; junction bases left unmatched: 10. The CDR3 totals 15 residues. Germline V lookup: CDR1 PRHDT, CDR2 FYEKMQ (reference sequence).

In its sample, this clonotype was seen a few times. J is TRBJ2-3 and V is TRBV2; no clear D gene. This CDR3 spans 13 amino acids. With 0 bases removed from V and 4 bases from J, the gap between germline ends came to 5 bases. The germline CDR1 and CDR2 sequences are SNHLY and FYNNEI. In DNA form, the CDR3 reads TGTGCCAGCAGTGAAGCAAGGGCAGATACGCAGTATTTT. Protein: CASSEARADTQYF.

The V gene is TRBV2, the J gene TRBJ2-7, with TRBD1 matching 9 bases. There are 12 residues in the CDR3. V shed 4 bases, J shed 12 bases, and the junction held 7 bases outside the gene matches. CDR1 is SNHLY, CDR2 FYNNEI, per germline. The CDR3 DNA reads TGTGCCAGCAGTGGGACAGGGGAAGGGAGGTACTTC. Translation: CASSGTGEGRYF.

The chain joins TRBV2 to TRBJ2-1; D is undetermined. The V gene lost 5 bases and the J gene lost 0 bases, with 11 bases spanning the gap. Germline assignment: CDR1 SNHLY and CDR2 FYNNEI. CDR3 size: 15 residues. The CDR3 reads CASSPAASSYNEQFF. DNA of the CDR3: TGTGCCAGCAGTCCGGCGGCGAGCTCCTACAATGAGCAGTTCTTC.

CDR3 protein: CASSRQGLSGNTIYF. The CDR3 bases are TGTGCCAGCAGCCGCCAGGGGCTCTCCGGAAACACCATATATTTT. The chain couples TRBV7-2 to TRBJ1-3, with D maybe TRBD1 (6 bases). Trimming removed 5 bases from V and 4 bases from J, with 15 bases in between. This CDR3 contains 15 residues. Germline CDR1 reads SGHTA; CDR2 reads FQGNSA.

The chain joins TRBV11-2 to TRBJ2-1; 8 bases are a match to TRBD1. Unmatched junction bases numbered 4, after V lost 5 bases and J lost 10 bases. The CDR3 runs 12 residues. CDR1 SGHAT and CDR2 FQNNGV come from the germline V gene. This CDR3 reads CASSPGQAEQFF. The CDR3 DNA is TGTGCCAGCAGCCCGGGACAGGCGGAGCAGTTCTTC.

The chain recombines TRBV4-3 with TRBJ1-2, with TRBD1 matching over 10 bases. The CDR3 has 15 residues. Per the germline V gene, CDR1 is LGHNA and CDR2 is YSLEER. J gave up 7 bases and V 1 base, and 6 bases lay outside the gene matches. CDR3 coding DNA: TGCGCCAGCAGCCAAGGGACAGGGGGTAGAGCTGGCTACACCTTC. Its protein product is CASSQGTGGRAGYTF.